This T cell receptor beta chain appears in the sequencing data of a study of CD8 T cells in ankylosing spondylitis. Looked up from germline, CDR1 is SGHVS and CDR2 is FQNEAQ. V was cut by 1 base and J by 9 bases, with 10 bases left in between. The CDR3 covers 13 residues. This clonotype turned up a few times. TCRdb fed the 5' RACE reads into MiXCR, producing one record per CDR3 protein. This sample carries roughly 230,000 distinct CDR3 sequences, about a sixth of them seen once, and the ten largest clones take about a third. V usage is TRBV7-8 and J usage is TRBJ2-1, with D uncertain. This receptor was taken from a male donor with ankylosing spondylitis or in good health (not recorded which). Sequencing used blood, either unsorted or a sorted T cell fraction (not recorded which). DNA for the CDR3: TGTGCCAGCAGCTTAGGTGGCAGTTCTGAGCAGTTCTTC. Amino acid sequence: CASSLGGSSEQFF.